The 27 T cell receptor beta chains below all came from one sample that was sequenced in a study of blood T cell repertoires in COVID-19. Sequencing was performed with immunoSEQ multiplex PCR; in TCRdb, only in-frame clones are kept and a portion is missing. The table has around 9,800 clones, 75% to 90% seen once. Sequenced: peripheral blood. These receptors all stem from a man aged 70-80 years with active COVID-19.

The rearrangement joins TRBV7-2 to TRBJ1-1, with TRBD1 as a possible D gene (6 bases). CDR1 SGHTA and CDR2 FQGNSA come from the germline V gene. The V and J ends lost 6 bases and 3 bases respectively, with 11 bases between them. The CDR3 length is 13 residues. DNA of the CDR3: TGTGCCAGCAGAACGGACAGTTACACTGAAGCTTTCTTT. Translating gives CASRTDSYTEAFF. The full variable domain, its missing parts supplied by reference TRBV7-2 and TRBJ1-1, is GAGVSQSPSNKVTEKGKDVELRCDPISGHTALYWYRQSLGQGLEFLIYFQGNSAPDKSGLPSDRFSAERTGGSVSTLTIQRTQQEDSAVYLCASRTDSYTEAFFGQGTRLTVV.

This chain joins TRBV6-5 and TRBJ1-6; D is uncertain. Trimming cost V 0 bases and J 4 bases, with 7 bases left between them. Germline CDR1 is MNHEY and CDR2 is SVGAGI. This CDR3 comprises 15 residues. CDR3 DNA: TGTGCCAGCAGTTACTCGACTCAGTATAATTCACCCCTCCACTTT. Its protein product is CASSYSTQYNSPLHF.

V gene TRBV5-1 combines with J gene TRBJ2-3; 8 bases are shared with TRBD1. V lost 1 base to trimming and J lost 6 bases; unmatched junction nucleotides: 7. In germline, CDR1 is SGHRS, CDR2 YFSETQ. The CDR3 spans 15 residues. The CDR3 nucleotides read TGCGCCAGCAGCTTGAGGGCAGGGGGCATCGATACGCAGTATTTT. This translates into CASSLRAGGIDTQYF.

The genes are TRBV3-1 (or the pseudogene TRBV3-2) and TRBJ2-1; 15 bases align to TRBD2. Trimming at V came to 5 bases and at J to 4 bases, leaving 3 bases not matched to a gene. This CDR3 has 16 residues. The germline V gene has CDR1 LGHDT and CDR2 YNNKEL (reference sequence). Here the CDR3 reads CASSVGTSGGYNEQFF. For the CDR3, the DNA is TGTGCCAGCAGCGTCGGGACTAGCGGGGGGTACAATGAGCAGTTCTTC.

The chain recombines TRBV2 with TRBJ1-4, with 10 bases lining up with TRBD1. V gave up 2 bases and J gave up 1 base; unmatched junction bases: 4. There are 17 residues in the CDR3. Germline V CDR1 and CDR2: SNHLY, FYNNEI. In nucleotides, the CDR3 is TGTGCCAGCAGTGAATTGGGGACAGGGGTAACTAATGAAAAACTGTTTTTT. Its protein is CASSELGTGVTNEKLFF.

V is TRBV5-6 and J is TRBJ1-1, with D unresolved. The CDR3 loop spans 11 amino acids. Trimming left V 7 bases short and J 1 base short, with 5 bases between. Germline V gives CDR1 SGHDT, CDR2 YYEEEE. CDR3 nucleotide sequence: TGTGCCAGCGGAGGGAACACTGAAGCTTTCTTT. Translating gives CASGGNTEAFF.

The CDR3 is CASSIGTGFEQFF. The CDR3 DNA is TGTGCCAGCAGCATCGGGACAGGGTTTGAGCAGTTCTTC. The chain recombines TRBV9 with TRBJ2-1; the match to TRBD1 covers 9 bases. The CDR3 has 13 residues. Germline trimming cut 4 bases from V and 9 bases from J; bases unmatched to any gene: 5. From germline, CDR1 is SGDLS and CDR2 YYNGEE.

The CDR3 DNA follows: TGTGCCAGCAGGGCACAGGGTCTCACAGATACGCAGTATTTT. Amino acids: CASRAQGLTDTQYF. The rearrangement links TRBV6-5 to TRBJ2-3; D is perhaps TRBD1 (6 bases). Germline V gene sequence: CDR1 MNHEY, CDR2 SVGAGI. CDR3 length equals 14 residues. V dropped 6 bases and J dropped 2 bases, with 12 bases sitting between them.

V and J are TRBV7-3 and TRBJ1-1; D might be TRBD1 (5 bases). There are 15 residues in the CDR3. The germline V gene has CDR1 SGHTA and CDR2 FQGTGA. The V end was cut by 0 bases, the J end by 7 bases, with 15 bases between. This CDR3 is CASSLTQGPGGEAFF. The DNA for the CDR3 is TGTGCCAGCAGCTTAACTCAGGGCCCGGGGGGTGAAGCTTTCTTT.

The chain recombines TRBV30 with TRBJ1-1; 10 positions match TRBD1. V dropped 5 bases and J dropped 6; count of bases not matched to a gene: 3. Germline lookup yields CDR1 GTSNPN and CDR2 SVGIG (reference sequence). This CDR3 comprises 12 residues. In DNA form, the CDR3 reads TGTGCCTGGCAGACAGGGGGCCCTGAAGCTTTCTTT. Amino acid sequence: CAWQTGGPEAFF.

The V gene is TRBV6-5, the J gene TRBJ1-3; no firm D call. The CDR3 covers 15 residues. Trimming took 3 bases from V and 0 from J, leaving 9 bases between them. Germline-derived CDR1 and CDR2 are MNHEY and SVGAGI. CDR3 coding DNA: TGTGCCAGCAGTTATTCCCCGAGCTCTGGAAACACCATATATTTT. Amino acids: CASSYSPSSGNTIYF.

The chain combines TRBV5-1 with TRBJ2-5, with 9 positions matching TRBD1. The CDR3 runs 15 residues. CDR1 SGHRS and CDR2 YFSETQ come from the germline V gene. The V segment lost 1 base and the J segment 5 bases; nucleotides outside the gene matches: 6. The CDR3 sequence: CASSLLGTGLETQYF. The CDR3 coding sequence is TGCGCCAGCAGCTTGCTAGGGACAGGGCTGGAGACCCAGTACTTC. Complete variable domain (other parts from reference TRBV5-1 and TRBJ2-5): KAGVTQTPRYLIKTRGQQVTLSCSPISGHRSVSWYQQTPGQGLQFLFEYFSETQRNKGNFPGRFSGRQFSNSRSEMNVSTLELGDSALYLCASSLLGTGLETQYFGPGTRLLVL.

This chain links TRBV12-3 or TRBV12-4 with TRBJ2-7, with a possible D match to TRBD2 (6 bases). The CDR3 contains 13 residues. The V end lost 8 bases, the J end lost 9 bases, and 20 bases lay between the germline ends. CDR3 DNA sequence: TGTGCCAGCCGCCTCGGACCGCGGGGTGTGCAGTACTTC. Protein: CASRLGPRGVQYF.

This clone was recorded a few times. The chain carries TRBV7-9 and TRBJ2-7; 12 nucleotides align to TRBD1. This CDR3 is 14 amino acids long. Looked up from germline, CDR1 is SEHNR and CDR2 is FQNEAQ (reference sequence). V was clipped by 3 bases and J by 6 bases; unmatched bases: 3. The CDR3 sequence: CASSFPGQGAEQYF. The CDR3 coding sequence is TGTGCCAGCAGCTTTCCGGGACAGGGGGCCGAGCAGTACTTC. Full variable domain (rest looked up from reference TRBV7-9 and TRBJ2-7): DTGVSQNPRHKITKRGQNVTFRCDPISEHNRLYWYRQTLGQGPEFLTYFQNEAQLEKSRLLSDRFSAERPKGSFSTLEIQRTEQGDSAMYLCASSFPGQGAEQYFGPGTRLTVT.

The V gene is TRBV6-5, the J gene TRBJ1-3; a possible D gene is TRBD1 (5 bases). Germline V gives CDR1 MNHEY, CDR2 SVGAGI. Between the trimmed V and J ends, which lost 2 bases and 3 bases, there was a span of 11 bases. CDR3 size: 15 residues. The CDR3 region is CASSYGGWVGNTIYF. CDR3 in DNA: TGTGCCAGCAGTTACGGGGGGTGGGTTGGAAACACCATATATTTT.

The V gene is TRBV7-2, the J gene TRBJ2-5; TRBD2 matches 16 bases. The germline V gene encodes CDR1 SGHTA and CDR2 FQGNSA. Trimming removed 4 bases from V and 2 bases from J; junction bases left unmatched: 1. This CDR3 has 16 amino acids. CDR3 sequence (DNA): TGTGCCAGCAGCTCGGGACTAGCGGGGGGGCAAGAGACCCAGTACTTC. Translating it yields CASSSGLAGGQETQYF.

This chain joins TRBV5-1 and TRBJ2-5; the D gene is possibly TRBD1 (5 bases). This CDR3 region has 13 residues. V was trimmed by 4 bases and J by 5 bases, leaving 12 bases between them. CDR1 is SGHRS, CDR2 YFSETQ, per germline. CDR3 in DNA: TGCGCCAGCAGCGCCGGAGCAGGGGAGACCCAGTACTTC. Its translation is CASSAGAGETQYF.

V gene TRBV6-5 combines with J gene TRBJ2-7; D is possibly TRBD1 (6 bases). The CDR3 loop spans 13 amino acids. The germline V gene encodes CDR1 MNHEY and CDR2 SVGAGI. Trimming removed 8 bases from V and 3 bases from J, with 14 bases in between. The DNA for the CDR3 is TGTGCCAGCGCTACGGACAGTCTCTACGAGCAGTACTTC. Amino acids: CASATDSLYEQYF.

This chain links TRBV4-2 with TRBJ2-2; 8 nucleotides match TRBD2. CDR3 size: 15 residues. The J segment lost 6 bases and the V segment lost 1 base, leaving 4 bases of the junction unmatched. Germline values: CDR1 LGHNA, CDR2 YNFKEQ. The CDR3 DNA reads as TGTGCCAGCAGCCAAGGGGCTAGCGGGTCCGGGGAGCTGTTTTTT. Translated, it gives CASSQGASGSGELFF.

The rearrangement joins TRBV24-1 to TRBJ2-3, with 9 bases that match TRBD1. The CDR3 is 17 residues long. Germline assignment: CDR1 KGHDR and CDR2 SFDVKD. The trim removed 3 bases at V and 5 bases at J, leaving 11 bases unmatched. CDR3 DNA: TGTGCCACCAGTGATGGCACGGACAGGGGTTCTGAAGATACGCAGTATTTT. Translation gives CATSDGTDRGSEDTQYF.

The genes are TRBV18 and TRBJ2-1; perhaps TRBD1 as D (5 bases). Germline-derived CDR1 and CDR2 are KGHSH and LQKENI. The V gene lost 1 base and the J gene lost 6 bases, with 13 bases spanning the gap. This CDR3 is 15 amino acids long. The CDR3 region is CASSPQGPSSNEQFF. The CDR3 DNA follows: TGTGCCAGCTCACCACAGGGGCCCAGCTCCAATGAGCAGTTCTTC.

This chain links TRBV19 with TRBJ1-2; 7 bases are shared with TRBD1. Germline V gene sequence: CDR1 LNHDA, CDR2 SQIVND (reference sequence). The CDR3 is made up of 14 amino acids. J was trimmed by 4 bases and V by 4 bases; bases with no gene match: 6. CDR3 in amino acids: CASSTGTALYGYTF. In DNA, the CDR3 is TGTGCCAGTAGTACCGGGACAGCCCTCTATGGCTACACCTTC.

This clone occurred a few times. This rearrangement joins TRBV6-6 to TRBJ2-2; 7 bases agree with TRBD1. The germline V gene encodes CDR1 MNHNY and CDR2 SVGAGI (reference sequence). The CDR3 spans 14 residues. V was clipped by 7 bases and J by 16 bases; unmatched bases: 18. CDR3 nucleotide sequence: TGTGCCAGCACTAAAAAAATAGGGGGCGCCTCGAGGTTTTTT. This codes for CASTKKIGGASRFF.

V gene TRBV25-1 combines with J gene TRBJ1-5; 8 nucleotides align to TRBD1. V shed 3 bases and J 5 bases; nucleotides not matched to a gene: 9. CDR1 and CDR2 from the germline V gene are MGHDK and SYGVNS. This CDR3 has 16 amino acids. As DNA, the CDR3 is TGTGCCAGCAGTGATACTACAGGGGGGAACGATCAGCCCCAGCATTTT. Translation gives CASSDTTGGNDQPQHF.

The V call is TRBV7-9, the J call TRBJ2-5, with 9 nucleotides matching TRBD1. V trimming: 3 bases; J trimming: 4 bases; junction bases outside the gene matches: 0. Germline V gives CDR1 SEHNR, CDR2 FQNEAQ (reference sequence). This CDR3 is built from 13 residues. CDR3 amino acids: CASSLDRGETQYF. DNA for the CDR3: TGTGCCAGCAGCTTGGACAGGGGAGAGACCCAGTACTTC.

The chain has TRBV5-1 and TRBJ2-7, with 7 bases lining up with TRBD1. The length of the CDR3 is 16 residues. Per the germline V gene, CDR1 is SGHRS and CDR2 is YFSETQ. V dropped 3 bases and J dropped 0; count of bases not matched to a gene: 9. The CDR3 DNA sequence: TGCGCCAGCAGCTGGGGCCCCGGGGACAGCTCCTACGAGCAGTACTTC. This gives the protein CASSWGPGDSSYEQYF.

The rearrangement joins TRBV28 to TRBJ1-2, with a possible D match to TRBD1 (6 bases). The V gene's germline CDR1 is MDHEN and CDR2 SYDVKM. Trimming removed 5 bases at V and 5 bases at J, with 9 bases between. The CDR3 sequence is 12 residues long. The CDR3 loop reads CASSPGTYGYTF. The CDR3 region has the DNA TGTGCCAGCAGTCCTGGGACATATGGCTACACCTTC.